This T cell receptor (beta chain) derives from a study of beta chain features in type 1 diabetes. Every isolated RNA sample was fully reverse transcribed, so sequencing captured expressed TCRB transcripts. Sequenced naive, central memory and regulatory T cell samples produced an average of around 3.5 million reads. Here immunoSEQ multiplex PCR was the method, and the copy in TCRdb shows in-frame clones only, minus some. Of 600,000 to 700,000 clones listed, roughly an eighth are singletons. Study observations and caveats: VDJ junctions sequenced from type 1 diabetes patients showed fewer insertions and more deletions. Across all four CD4+ subsets, people with type 1 diabetes showed modestly shorter TCRB CDR3s. Across patients, naive, central memory and Treg TCRB repertoires exhibited apparently greater similarity than was observed across healthy donors.

CDR3 length: 15 amino acids. The germline CDR1 and CDR2 sequences are SGHAT and FQNNGV. V lost 1 base, J lost 0 bases, and 10 bases lay in between. This clone was observed a few times. Its specificity is unknown. The origin of this receptor is a man aged 25 to 40 with type 1 diabetes. Sequences were obtained from naive CD4+ T cells from blood. The genes are TRBV11-2 and TRBJ2-7; D is unclear. This chain's CDR3 is CASSLAGSPSYEQYF. The CDR3 DNA reads as TGTGCCAGCAGCTTAGCGGGTAGCCCCTCCTACGAGCAGTACTTC.